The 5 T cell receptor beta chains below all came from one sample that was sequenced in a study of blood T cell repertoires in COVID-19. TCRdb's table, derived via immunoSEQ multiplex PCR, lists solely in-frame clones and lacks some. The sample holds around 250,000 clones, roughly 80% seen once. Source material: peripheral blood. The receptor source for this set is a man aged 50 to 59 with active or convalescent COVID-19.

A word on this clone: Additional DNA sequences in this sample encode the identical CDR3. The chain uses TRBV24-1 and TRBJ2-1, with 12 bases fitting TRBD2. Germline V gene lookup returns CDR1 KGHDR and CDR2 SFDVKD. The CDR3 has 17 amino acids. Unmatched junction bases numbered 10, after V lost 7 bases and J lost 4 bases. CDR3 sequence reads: CATSRDSSGGAYNEQFF. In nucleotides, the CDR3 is TGTGCCACCAGCCGCGACTCTAGCGGGGGGGCTTACAATGAGCAGTTCTTC.

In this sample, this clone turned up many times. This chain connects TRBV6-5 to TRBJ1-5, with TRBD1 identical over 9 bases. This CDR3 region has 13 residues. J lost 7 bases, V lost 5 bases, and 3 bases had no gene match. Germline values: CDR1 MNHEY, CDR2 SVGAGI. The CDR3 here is CASSIGQGQPQHF. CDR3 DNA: TGTGCCAGCAGTATCGGACAGGGGCAGCCCCAGCATTTT.

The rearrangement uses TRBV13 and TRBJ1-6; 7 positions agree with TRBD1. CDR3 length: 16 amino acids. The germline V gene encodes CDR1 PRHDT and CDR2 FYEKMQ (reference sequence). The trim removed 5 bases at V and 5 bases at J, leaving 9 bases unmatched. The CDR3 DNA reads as TGTGCCAGCAGCCCTAGAGGGGGCCAAAATAATTCACCCCTCCACTTT. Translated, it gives CASSPRGGQNNSPLHF.

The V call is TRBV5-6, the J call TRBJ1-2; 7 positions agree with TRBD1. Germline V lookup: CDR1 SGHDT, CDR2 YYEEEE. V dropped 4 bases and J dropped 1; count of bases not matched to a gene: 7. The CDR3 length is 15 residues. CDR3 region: CASSRDRASNYGYTF. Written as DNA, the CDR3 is TGTGCCAGCAGCCGTGACAGGGCGAGTAACTATGGCTACACCTTC.

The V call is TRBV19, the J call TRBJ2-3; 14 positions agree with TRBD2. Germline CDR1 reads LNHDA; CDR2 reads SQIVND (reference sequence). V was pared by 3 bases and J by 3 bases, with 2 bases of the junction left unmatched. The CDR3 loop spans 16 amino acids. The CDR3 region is CASSIWTSGGTDTQYF. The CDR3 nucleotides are TGTGCCAGTAGTATCTGGACTAGCGGGGGGACAGATACGCAGTATTTT.